These 10 T cell receptor beta chains were sequenced from one sample in a study of T cell responses to AZD1222 COVID-19 vaccine. TCRdb keeps only in-frame clones here, not all; method: immunoSEQ multiplex PCR. Here the sample spans about 94,000 clones, 90% being singletons. Sample: peripheral blood, taken on day 0 of AZD1222 vaccination. The source is an adult in good health.

J is TRBJ1-6 and V is TRBV5-4; tentative D call: TRBD1 (6 bases). Per the germline V gene, CDR1 is SGHNT and CDR2 is YYREEE (reference sequence). The length of the CDR3 is 17 residues. Between the trimmed V and J ends, which lost 0 bases and 7 bases, there was a span of 17 bases. CDR3 in amino acids: CASSLGRGGASNSPLHF. CDR3 bases: TGTGCCAGCAGCTTGGGGAGGGGGGGCGCCTCAAATTCACCCCTCCACTTT. Using reference TRBV5-4 and TRBJ1-6 for the parts outside the CDR3, the full variable domain is ETGVTQSPTHLIKTRGQQVTLRCSSQSGHNTVSWYQQALGQGPQFIFQYYREEENGRGNFPPRFSGLQFPNYSSELNVNALELDDSALYLCASSLGRGGASNSPLHFGNGTRLTVT.

The rearrangement uses TRBV6-5 and TRBJ2-1, with TRBD1 as a possible D gene (6 bases). The V gene's germline CDR1 is MNHEY and CDR2 SVGAGI. The CDR3 consists of 15 residues. The germline V and J ends were trimmed by 6 bases and 0 bases, with 12 bases remaining between them. The CDR3 bases are TGTGCCAGCAGACAGGACAGAAACTCCTACAATGAGCAGTTCTTC. Protein sequence: CASRQDRNSYNEQFF.

The chain recombines TRBV7-2 with TRBJ2-3; perhaps TRBD1 as D (5 bases). The V end lost 1 base, the J end lost 0 bases, and 8 bases lay between the germline ends. The CDR3 runs to 15 residues. CDR1 is SGHTA and CDR2 is FQGNSA in the germline V gene. CDR3 coding DNA: TGTGCCAGCAGCTTAGGGACACCTAGCACAGATACGCAGTATTTT. This translates into CASSLGTPSTDTQYF.

The chain recombines TRBV7-3 with TRBJ2-6; a weak D match, TRBD1 (6 bases). There are 17 residues in the CDR3. Germline lookup yields CDR1 SGHTA and CDR2 FQGTGA. Trimming stripped 2 bases from V and 4 bases from J, with 15 bases between. The CDR3 DNA reads as TGTGCCAGCAGCTTACTTGGGACGGGACAAGGGGCCAACGTCCTGACTTTC. This sequence encodes CASSLLGTGQGANVLTF.

This chain joins TRBV6-5 and TRBJ1-1; unclear D gene. Germline-derived CDR1 and CDR2 are MNHEY and SVGAGI. CDR3 length: 12 amino acids. V lost 0 bases and J 7 bases, leaving 6 bases between the germline ends. The CDR3 DNA reads as TGTGCCAGCAGTTACTCGACTGGTGAAGCTTTCTTT. Protein: CASSYSTGEAFF.

The chain joins TRBV14 to TRBJ2-5; no firm D call. V was trimmed by 1 base and J by 0 bases, leaving 6 bases between them. The CDR3 covers 14 residues. From germline, CDR1 is SGHDN and CDR2 FVKESK. CDR3 sequence (DNA): TGTGCCAGCAGCCAAGGGTGGTACCAAGAGACCCAGTACTTC. Its translation: CASSQGWYQETQYF.

The chain carries TRBV2 and TRBJ1-1; maybe TRBD1 (5 bases). The V end was cut by 7 bases, the J end by 3 bases, with 9 bases between. CDR1 is SNHLY, CDR2 FYNNEI, per germline. The CDR3 consists of 12 residues. CDR3 bases: TGTGCCAGCACGGACACCTACACTGAAGCTTTCTTT. Translating it yields CASTDTYTEAFF.

This clone was recorded once. The chain recombines TRBV3-1 (or the pseudogene TRBV3-2) with TRBJ2-5; 10 positions agree with TRBD2. Germline V gene sequence: CDR1 LGHDT, CDR2 YNNKEL (reference sequence). CDR3 length: 17 residues. J lost 5 bases, V lost 2 bases, and 11 bases had no gene match. The CDR3 DNA reads as TGTGCCAGCAGCCAAACTAGCGGGGCCCACCGCGTGGAGACCCAGTACTTC. Translating it yields CASSQTSGAHRVETQYF.

The chain joins TRBV2 to TRBJ2-2; D is possibly TRBD1 (5 bases). The V end lost 11 bases, the J end lost 6 bases, and 19 bases lay between the germline ends. Germline loops: CDR1 SNHLY, CDR2 FYNNEI. The CDR3 has 14 residues. The CDR3 protein is CALNRSSRSGELFF. CDR3 coding DNA: TGTGCCTTGAACAGGTCGTCGAGGTCCGGGGAGCTGTTTTTT.

The chain uses TRBV25-1 and TRBJ1-2, with 7 nucleotides matching TRBD1. Per germline, CDR1 MGHDK and CDR2 SYGVNS. V lost 5 bases and J lost 3; bases outside the gene matches: 3. The length of the CDR3 is 13 residues. CDR3 region: CASSRTGDYGYTF. CDR3 nucleotides: TGTGCCAGCAGTCGGACAGGCGACTATGGCTACACCTTC.